Each of the 10 T cell receptor beta chains below was sequenced from the same sample in a study of beta chain features in type 1 diabetes (dated by TCRdb to about 2018). The receptor library was made with the immunoSEQ multiplex PCR assay. The entire amount of isolated RNA was reverse transcribed using the High Capacity cDNA Reverse Transcription Kit, so the sequenced TCRB transcripts were expressed ones. TCRdb's version of the immuneACCESS table is confined to in-frame rearrangements and falls short of the full clone set. An unresolved V gene accounts for under half of the shortfall where checked; the remainder is of unknown origin. The sample includes about 160,000 clones, with over 7.5% observed a single time. The ten largest make up under 2.5% of the sample. Sequenced input: central memory CD4+ T cells from blood. The receptors come from a woman under 30 in good health.

The CDR3 protein is CASSEMGSGGADTQYF. In DNA, the CDR3 is TGTGCCAGCAGTGAAATGGGTAGCGGGGGGGCAGATACGCAGTATTTT. The gene calls are TRBV2 and TRBJ2-3, with TRBD2 matching 11 bases. The germline gives CDR1 SNHLY, CDR2 FYNNEI. The CDR3 extends over 16 amino acids. J gave up 4 bases and V 2 bases, and 5 bases lay outside the gene matches.

This chain connects TRBV2 to TRBJ2-7; tentatively, D is TRBD2 (5 bases). CDR1 and CDR2 (germline): SNHLY, FYNNEI. The CDR3 is 12 amino acids. With 6 bases removed from V and 6 bases from J, the gap between germline ends came to 12 bases. CDR3 protein: CASRNEGSEQYF. The CDR3 nucleotides read TGTGCCAGCAGGAATGAAGGGAGCGAGCAGTACTTC.

This clone has just a few counts. CDR3 sequence: CASSTDTKYF. Here the CDR3 DNA reads TGTGCCAGCAGTACGGACACTAAGTACTTC. The chain employs TRBV27 and TRBJ2-5; tentatively, D is TRBD1 (5 bases). Germline V gene sequence: CDR1 MNHEY, CDR2 SMNVEV (reference sequence). V dropped 5 bases and J dropped 12 bases, with 10 bases sitting between them. CDR3 length: 10 residues.

This clone was recorded at least ten times. This specimen includes other DNA sequences encoding the same CDR3. The CDR3 DNA sequence: TGTGCCAGCTCACCAGGGCAAGACACTGAAGCTTTCTTT. Translating gives CASSPGQDTEAFF. The genes are TRBV18 and TRBJ1-1; D call uncertain. The germline CDR1 and CDR2 sequences are KGHSH and LQKENI. Trimming shortened V by 2 bases and J by 3 bases, and 7 bases separated the two germline ends. CDR3 length: 13 residues.

This clone was recorded at least ten times. The chain carries TRBV18 and TRBJ2-1; D perhaps matches TRBD2 (5 bases). The germline CDR1 and CDR2 sequences are KGHSH and LQKENI. V dropped 0 bases and J dropped 8 bases, with 8 bases sitting between them. The CDR3 consists of 13 residues. CDR3 amino acids: CASSPPSGYEQFF. Here the CDR3 DNA reads TGTGCCAGCTCACCACCGTCGGGATATGAGCAGTTCTTC. Full variable domain (rest looked up from reference TRBV18 and TRBJ2-1): NAGVMQNPRHLVRRRGQEARLRCSPMKGHSHVYWYRQLPEEGLKFMVYLQKENIIDESGMPKERFSAEFPKEGPSILRIQQVVRGDSAAYFCASSPPSGYEQFFGPGTRLTVL.

Concerning this clone: Other DNA sequences of this sample code for an identical CDR3. The chain joins TRBV5-4 to TRBJ1-4; the D gene is possibly TRBD1 (5 bases). The CDR3 totals 16 residues. Trimming took 1 base from V and 2 from J, leaving 12 bases between them. Germline V gene sequence: CDR1 SGHNT, CDR2 YYREEE (reference sequence). CDR3 sequence (DNA): TGTGCCAGCAGCTTGAGGCAGGGCACGACTAATGAAAAACTGTTTTTT. Translation: CASSLRQGTTNEKLFF.

This clone has just a few counts. Germline is not matched at one junction end, which may reflect a read error. The V gene is TRBV2, the J gene TRBJ2-5; D is unclear. The CDR3 is made up of 13 amino acids. The V gene's germline CDR1 is SNHLY and CDR2 FYNNEI. CDR3 coding DNA: TGTGCCAGCAGAGAAGACACACAAGAGACCCAGTACTTC. This sequence encodes CASREDTQETQYF.

This clone was counted a few times. V gene TRBV18 combines with J gene TRBJ1-2; 9 bases match TRBD1. CDR3 size: 16 residues. After removal of 3 bases from V and 7 bases from J, the junction contained 12 bases not matched to a gene. Germline V gene sequence: CDR1 KGHSH, CDR2 LQKENI. CDR3: CASSPGTGKDGGGYTF. The CDR3 nucleotides read TGTGCCAGCTCACCCGGGACAGGGAAGGATGGAGGTGGCTACACCTTC.

This chain uses TRBV30 with TRBJ2-5; TRBD2 matches 8 bases. V was clipped by 8 bases and J by 7 bases; unmatched bases: 9. CDR1 GTSNPN and CDR2 SVGIG come from the germline V gene (reference sequence). The CDR3 is 12 residues long. The CDR3: CAISGAGGTQYF. Written as DNA, the CDR3 is TGTGCCATCTCCGGTGCGGGGGGGACCCAGTACTTC.

This chain links TRBV28 with TRBJ2-7, with D uncertain. CDR1 is MDHEN and CDR2 is SYDVKM in the germline V gene. V was pared by 3 bases and J by 3 bases, with 6 bases between. The CDR3 spans 12 residues. The CDR3 DNA reads as TGTGCCAGCAGTTTGGCCAGCTACGAGCAGTACTTC. This sequence encodes CASSLASYEQYF.